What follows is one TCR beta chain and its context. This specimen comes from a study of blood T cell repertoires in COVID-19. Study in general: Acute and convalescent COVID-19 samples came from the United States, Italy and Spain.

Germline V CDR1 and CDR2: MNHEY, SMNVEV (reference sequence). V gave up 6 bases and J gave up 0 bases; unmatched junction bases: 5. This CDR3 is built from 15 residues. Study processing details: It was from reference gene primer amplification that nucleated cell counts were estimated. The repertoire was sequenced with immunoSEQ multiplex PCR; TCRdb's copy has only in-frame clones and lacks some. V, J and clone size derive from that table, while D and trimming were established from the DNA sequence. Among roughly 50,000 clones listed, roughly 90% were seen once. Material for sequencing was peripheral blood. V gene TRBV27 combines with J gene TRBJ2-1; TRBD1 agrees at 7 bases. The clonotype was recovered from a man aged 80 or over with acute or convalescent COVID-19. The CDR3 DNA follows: TGTGCCAGCAGATCGACAGGGAGCTCCTACAATGAGCAGTTCTTC. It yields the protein CASRSTGSSYNEQFF.